One and the same sample provided the 2 T cell receptor beta chains below, sequenced in a study of blood T cell repertoires in COVID-19. The method was immunoSEQ multiplex PCR; TCRdb's version includes in-frame clones alone and lacks a portion of them. The sample lists 65,000 to 90,000 clones, nearly 90% occurring once. Material for sequencing was peripheral blood. These receptors were obtained from a man aged 45-65 years with acute or convalescent COVID-19.

V is TRBV5-6 and J is TRBJ2-7, with D possibly TRBD2 on 6 matching bases. This CDR3 is 13 amino acids long. Germline CDR1 reads SGHDT; CDR2 reads YYEEEE. V lost 6 bases to trimming and J lost 1 base, with 11 bases between them. This chain's CDR3 is CASTWRGSYEQYV. Written as DNA, the CDR3 is TGTGCCAGCACCTGGAGGGGTTCCTACGAGCAGTACGTC.

This chain links TRBV18 with TRBJ1-4; D ambiguous. This CDR3 spans 13 amino acids. V lost 6 bases and J 5 bases, leaving 10 bases between the germline ends. Germline V gene lookup returns CDR1 KGHSH and CDR2 LQKENI. CDR3 nucleotides: TGTGCCAGCTCCCTGGGCCGGAATGAAAAACTGTTTTTT. Its protein product is CASSLGRNEKLFF.